This is a list of T cell receptor beta chains from one sample in a study of T cells in Graves' hyperthyroidism and ophthalmopathy. Each CDR3 protein gets one entry after TCRdb re-called the multiplex PCR reads with MiXCR. The sample gives around 580,000 distinct CDR3 sequences, about a sixth of which show up once; more than 15% is in the top ten. Sequenced input: blood. The receptor source for this set is a young woman with Graves' hyperthyroidism. Each CDR3 is given with its conserved first and last residue. The D gene is left open where the match is weak. Expanded clones are given a class, and other clones once, few, many or no size at all.

clone_size	v_call	j_call	d_call	cdr3_aa	cdr3_nt
.	TRBV4-1	TRBJ2-7	TRBD2	CASSISGSSGDEQYF	TGCGCCAGCAGCATTAGCGGGAGTTCGGGAGACGAGCAGTACTTC
many	TRBV6-1	TRBJ2-7	TRBD1	CASSPYGTAYEQYF	TGTGCCAGCAGTCCATACGGGACAGCTTACGAGCAGTACTTC
many	TRBV9	TRBJ2-7	.	CASSVDPYALEQYF	TGTGCCAGCAGCGTAGACCCATACGCCCTCGAGCAGTACTTC
few	TRBV29-1	TRBJ1-4	.	CSVELGSATNEKLFF	TGCAGCGTTGAATTAGGCAGCGCAACTAATGAAAAACTGTTTTTT
many	TRBV2	TRBJ1-2	.	CASSVSTATYGYTF	TGTGCCAGCAGTGTCTCGACAGCGACTTATGGCTACACCTTC
many	TRBV5-5	TRBJ1-1	.	CASSTRRDTEAFF	TGTGCCAGCAGCACACGGAGGGACACTGAAGCTTTCTTT
many	TRBV3-1	TRBJ2-7	.	CASNESYEQYF	TGTGCCAGCAACGAATCCTACGAGCAGTACTTC
many	TRBV12-3/TRBV12-4	TRBJ2-7	.	CASSLPPVYEQYF	TGTGCCAGCAGTTTACCGCCGGTCTACGAGCAGTACTTC
few	TRBV11-1	TRBJ2-1	.	CASSLGRDKQFF	TGTGCCAGCAGCTTGGGTCGAGATAAGCAGTTCTTC
many	TRBV7-2	TRBJ1-5	.	CASSLASWGDVQPQHF	TGTGCCAGCAGCTTAGCGAGTTGGGGGGATGTTCAGCCCCAGCATTTT
few	TRBV7-2	TRBJ2-1	TRBD2	CASSLERGPNEQFF	TGTGCCAGCAGCTTAGAGCGGGGCCCCAATGAGCAGTTCTTC
.	TRBV4-3	TRBJ1-2	.	CASSQFKGYGYTF	TGCGCCAGCAGCCAGTTCAAGGGCTATGGCTACACCTTC
few	TRBV7-9	TRBJ2-7	TRBD2	CASSLIPGLAGSEQYF	TGTGCCAGCAGCTTAATACCGGGACTAGCGGGAAGCGAGCAGTACTTC